This TCR beta chain was captured by sequencing in a study of blood T cell repertoires in COVID-19 (TCRdb year 2020). A note on the overall study: Samples covering the acute and convalescent phases of COVID-19 were provided by collaborators in the United States, Italy and Spain. The prospective study material was composed of cDNA or gDNA derived from T cells, B-cell-depleted T cells, or PBMCs. Samples came from the ongoing ImmuneRACE study (first 160 participants) plus 1,254 subjects from 6 global collaborators. The dataset comprised deeply sampled blood TCRbeta repertoires from subjects exposed to, actively infected with, or recovered from COVID-19. The repertoires were released in a freely available public database intended as a resource for research on the immune response to SARS-CoV-2. Where available, HLA class I and class II types were obtained from metadata supplied by the sample provider rather than from assay-based typing. Sample metadata almost always included a de-identified subject ID, COVID-19 status, age in years and sex.

A distance of 14 bases separates the germline ends of V and J, which lose 4 bases and 4 bases respectively. CDR1 MDHEN and CDR2 SYDVKM are derived from the germline V gene. The CDR3, cysteine through phenylalanine, is 15 amino acids long. Only the CDR3 region is kept as DNA, spanning 45 bases read in frame from base 1. Each collaborating institution followed its own protocols to collect whole blood in K2EDTA tubes. For TCRbeta analysis, collaborator samples were shipped as frozen whole blood, as isolated PBMCs, or as DNA extracted from either sample type. This clone was counted a few times. Its antigen has not been determined. Base-call qualities are not available, and no considerably larger clone is one nucleotide away. On the study overall, not on this receptor specifically: The amount of clinical and demographic metadata varied by source and participant and was provided uncurated.

TCRbeta CDR3 regions were amplified from genomic DNA by means of the immunoSEQ Assay, a bias-controlled multiplex PCR. For the original study's pipeline: Nucleated cell counts per sample were estimated from amplification of reference gene primers within the assay. To quantify the absolute abundance of each unique TCRbeta CDR3 rearrangement, sequence reads were collapsed and filtered. Productive Simpson clonality was computed per sample as the square root of Simpson's diversity index over productive rearrangements. Held by TCRdb, this immuneACCESS table contains in-frame sequences only and omits some clones. Under half of the omission traces to an unresolved V gene where checked; the cause of the rest is unknown. V, J and clone size reflect that table, while D and trimming were determined from the DNA. The sample has about 140,000 clones on record, more than 75% of them singletons. The ten largest account for 8.5% to 9.5% of the sample.

This clonotype originated in a woman aged 45-59 years with active or convalescent COVID-19. Recombination connected TRBV28 to TRBJ1-5; the D segment could be TRBD1, given 6 matching bases. The sample comprised peripheral blood. The DNA reads TGTGCCAGCAGTTCACCCGGGACAAGTAATCAGCCCCAGCATTTT. It codes for CASSSPGTSNQPQHF.